What follows describes a single TCR beta chain. The antigen remains unidentified. PCR involved 60 Vbeta and 13 Jbeta primers. The protocol was immunoSEQ multiplex PCR, while the TCRdb copy is restricted to in-frame clones and leaves out a portion. The repertoire includes around 130,000 clones, approximately 79% of them detected once, and over 0.95% sits in the top ten. The CDR3 covers 15 residues. Germline CDR1 reads SEHNR; CDR2 reads FQNEAQ (reference sequence). After removal of 3 bases from V and 7 bases from J, the junction contained 8 bases not matched to a gene. These data are taken from a study of cytomegalovirus exposure and HLA in healthy donors. Study overall: The early release's HLA-typed donors yielded 70 million to 85 million unique TCRs. Whole-study findings and limits: Researchers catalogued roughly 170 TCR beta chains as cytomegalovirus-associated.

Input material: PBMCs. The clonotype originates from a female donor in good health and CMV-seronegative. The gene calls are TRBV7-9 and TRBJ2-2, with 7 positions matching TRBD2. The CDR3 nucleotides are TGTGCCAGCAGCTTTAAGAGGGAGGGCCTCGGGGAGCTGTTTTTT. Its translation is CASSFKREGLGELFF.